Below, 9 T cell receptor beta chains from the same sample are listed, as sequenced in a study of chemoradiotherapy in HPV16-positive cancers. Clones were read by immunoSEQ multiplex PCR, and TCRdb kept only the in-frame ones, dropping some. The sample holds 13,000 or so clones, 80% to 90% seen once. This specimen was blood, taken from a patient who underwent chemoradiotherapy. The receptors derive from a human donor with HPV-associated anogenital cancer.

V gene TRBV7-2 combines with J gene TRBJ2-7, with D tentatively TRBD2 (6 bases). The CDR3 has 12 residues. Per germline, CDR1 SGHTA and CDR2 FQGNSA. Trimming shortened V by 1 base and J by 6 bases, and 7 bases separated the two germline ends. The CDR3 bases are TGTGCCAGCAGCTTAGGACTAGTCGAGCAGTACTTC. Translation: CASSLGLVEQYF.

The CDR3 spells CASSTRLAGFSYEQYF. CDR3 DNA: TGTGCCAGCAGCACCCGACTAGCGGGGTTCTCCTACGAGCAGTACTTC. V is TRBV5-6 and J is TRBJ2-7; 11 bases map to TRBD2. The CDR3 spans 16 residues. In germline, CDR1 is SGHDT, CDR2 YYEEEE. V dropped 4 bases and J dropped 0; count of bases not matched to a gene: 6. The variable domain in full, completed from reference TRBV5-6 and TRBJ2-7, reads DAGVTQSPTHLIKTRGQQVTLRCSPKSGHDTVSWYQQALGQGPQFIFQYYEEEERQRGNFPDRFSGHQFPNYSSELNVNALLLGDSALYLCASSTRLAGFSYEQYFGPGTRLTVT.

This chain joins TRBV19 and TRBJ1-6, with a tentative D call TRBD1 (5 bases). V shed 3 bases and J shed 9 bases, with 6 bases lying between them. The length of the CDR3 is 12 residues. Germline assignment: CDR1 LNHDA and CDR2 SQIVND (reference sequence). The CDR3 loop is CASSMRGSPLHF. In DNA, the CDR3 is TGTGCCAGTAGTATGAGGGGTTCACCCCTCCACTTT.

The chain uses TRBV5-8 and TRBJ2-3, with TRBD1 matching 9 bases. J was trimmed by 3 bases and V by 0 bases; bases with no gene match: 2. Germline CDR1 SGHTS, CDR2 YDEGEE. CDR3 length: 15 amino acids. CDR3 sequence (DNA): TGTGCCAGCAGCTTGGCGGACAGGGGTACAGATACGCAGTATTTT. The encoded protein is CASSLADRGTDTQYF.

The CDR3, as DNA: TGCGCCAGCAGACTTAGGACAGGGGCGAACACCGGGGAGCTGTTTTTT. Translated, it gives CASRLRTGANTGELFF. V usage is TRBV4-1 and J usage is TRBJ2-2, with 9 bases lining up with TRBD1. Trimming at V came to 6 bases and at J to 0 bases, leaving 5 bases not matched to a gene. This CDR3 spans 16 amino acids. The V gene's germline CDR1 is MGHRA and CDR2 YSYEKL.

V gene TRBV14 combines with J gene TRBJ1-2, with no clear D. The germline V and J ends were trimmed by 5 bases and 3 bases, with 10 bases remaining between them. CDR1 is SGHDN and CDR2 is FVKESK in the germline V gene. The CDR3 length is 13 residues. The CDR3 is CASSITAYYGYTF. The CDR3 coding sequence is TGTGCCAGCAGCATAACGGCCTACTATGGCTACACCTTC.

V usage is TRBV7-2 and J usage is TRBJ1-1; TRBD1 is a possible D gene (5 bases). Trimming pared 5 bases from V and 1 base from J, leaving 14 bases between. Germline lookup yields CDR1 SGHTA and CDR2 FQGNSA. The CDR3 extends over 15 amino acids. CDR3 bases: TGTGCCAGCAGCCGACGGGGGTCGGAGAACACTGAAGCTTTCTTT. This codes for CASSRRGSENTEAFF.

The rearrangement links TRBV7-6 to TRBJ2-7; TRBD2 matches 7 bases. The V segment lost 4 bases and the J segment 2 bases; nucleotides outside the gene matches: 5. CDR3 length equals 14 residues. Germline lookup yields CDR1 SGHVS and CDR2 FNYEAQ. The CDR3 DNA follows: TGTGCCAGCAGCTCGGGACTACATCCCTACGAGCAGTACTTC. Translated, it gives CASSSGLHPYEQYF.

The J gene is TRBJ2-2, the V gene TRBV7-3; 8 positions agree with TRBD1. Germline CDR1 SGHTA, CDR2 FQGTGA. There are 15 residues in the CDR3. Unmatched junction bases numbered 4, after V lost 2 bases and J lost 5 bases. Written as DNA, the CDR3 is TGTGCCAGCAGCTTAGACAGGGGAGGAACCGGGGAGCTGTTTTTT. Amino acid sequence: CASSLDRGGTGELFF.